This TCR beta chain was obtained from a study of T cells in Graves' hyperthyroidism and ophthalmopathy. Exclusion of a patient resulted from uncontrolled infection, other autoimmune disease, pregnancy or lactation. Germline lookup yields CDR1 DFQATT and CDR2 SNEGSKA (reference sequence). V was pared by 3 bases and J by 0 bases, with 15 bases between. The CDR3 runs 15 residues. This clonotype was seen many times. Amplification yielded TCR beta CDR3 regions, with RNA transcripts as the source. The HTBI primer set served for first-round RT-PCR of the TCR CDR3. TCRdb re-derived calls from the multiplex PCR reads in MiXCR, one entry per CDR3 protein. The sample holds around 400,000 distinct CDR3 sequences, 13% to 15% seen once.

This chain links TRBV20-1 with TRBJ2-7; maybe TRBD2 (5 bases). The sequencing sample was made of blood. The receptor's source is a woman in her sixties or seventies with Graves' ophthalmopathy. The CDR3: CSASGMIDFSYEQYF. The CDR3 nucleotides are TGCAGTGCTAGCGGGATGATAGATTTCTCCTACGAGCAGTACTTC.